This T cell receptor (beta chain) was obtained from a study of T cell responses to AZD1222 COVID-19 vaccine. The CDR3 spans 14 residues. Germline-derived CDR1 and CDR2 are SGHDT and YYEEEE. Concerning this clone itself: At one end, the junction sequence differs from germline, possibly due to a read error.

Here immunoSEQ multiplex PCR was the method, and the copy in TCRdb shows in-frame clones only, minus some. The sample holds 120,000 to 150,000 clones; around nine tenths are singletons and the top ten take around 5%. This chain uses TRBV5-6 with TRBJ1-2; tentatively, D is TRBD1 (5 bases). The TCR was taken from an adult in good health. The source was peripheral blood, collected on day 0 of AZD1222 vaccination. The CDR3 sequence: CASSSVGGNYGYTF. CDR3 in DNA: TGCGCCAGCAGCTCGGTGGGGGGGAACTATGGCTACACCTTC.